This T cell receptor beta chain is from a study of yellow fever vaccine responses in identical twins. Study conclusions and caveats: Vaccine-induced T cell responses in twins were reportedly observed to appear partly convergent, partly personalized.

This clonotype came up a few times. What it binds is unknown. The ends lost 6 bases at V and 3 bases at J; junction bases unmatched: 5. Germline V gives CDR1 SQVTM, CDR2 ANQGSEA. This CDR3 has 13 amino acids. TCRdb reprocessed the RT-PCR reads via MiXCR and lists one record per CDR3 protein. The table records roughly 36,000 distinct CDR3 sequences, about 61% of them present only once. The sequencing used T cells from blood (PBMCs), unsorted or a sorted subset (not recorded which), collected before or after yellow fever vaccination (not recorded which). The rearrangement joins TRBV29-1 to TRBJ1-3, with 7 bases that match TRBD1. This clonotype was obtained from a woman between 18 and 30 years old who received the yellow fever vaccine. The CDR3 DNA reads TGCAGCGTAGTACGGGACAGTGGAAACACCATATATTTT. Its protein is CSVVRDSGNTIYF.